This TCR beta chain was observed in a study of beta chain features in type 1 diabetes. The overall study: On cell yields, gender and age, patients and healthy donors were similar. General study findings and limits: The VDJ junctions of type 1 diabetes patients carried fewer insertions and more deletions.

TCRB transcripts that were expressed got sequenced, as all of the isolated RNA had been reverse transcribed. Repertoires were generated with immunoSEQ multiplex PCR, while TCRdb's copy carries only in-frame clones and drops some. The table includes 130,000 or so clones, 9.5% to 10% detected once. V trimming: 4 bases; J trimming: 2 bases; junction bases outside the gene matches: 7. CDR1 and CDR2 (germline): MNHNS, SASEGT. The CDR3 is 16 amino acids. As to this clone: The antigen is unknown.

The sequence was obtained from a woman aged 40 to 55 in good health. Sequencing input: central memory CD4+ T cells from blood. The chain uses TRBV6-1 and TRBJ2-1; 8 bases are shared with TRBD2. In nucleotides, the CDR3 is TGTGCCAGCAGTGTCGGTGCTAGCGGGCCCTACAATGAGCAGTTCTTC. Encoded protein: CASSVGASGPYNEQFF.